These 8 T cell receptor beta chains were all obtained from the same sample, sequenced in a study of beta chain features in type 1 diabetes. Expressed TCRB transcripts were sequenced because the entire RNA isolate underwent reverse transcription. TCRdb's table, derived via immunoSEQ multiplex PCR, lists solely in-frame clones and lacks some. The sample carries about 240,000 clones, less than 35% recorded once. The sequencing sample was made of central memory CD4+ T cells from blood. These receptors all come from a man aged 30 to 39 in good health.

For the CDR3, the DNA is TGTGCCAGCAGCTGGACTAGCGCCCGAGAGGAGACCCAGTACTTC. It is translated as CASSWTSAREETQYF. V is TRBV2 and J is TRBJ2-5; 9 bases match TRBD2. The junction had 10 bases not matched to a gene; V was cut back by 6 bases and J by 5 bases. CDR1 SNHLY and CDR2 FYNNEI come from the germline V gene. The CDR3 loop spans 15 amino acids.

This clone was counted only a few times. The chain recombines TRBV5-4 with TRBJ2-3, with unresolved D. This CDR3 region has 13 residues. The germline CDR1 and CDR2 sequences are SGHNT and YYREEE (reference sequence). V lost 2 bases and J 3 bases, leaving 7 bases between the germline ends. CDR3 sequence (DNA): TGTGCCAGCAGCTTTTGGGGAACAGATACGCAGTATTTT. It translates to CASSFWGTDTQYF. Combining the CDR3 with reference TRBV5-4 and TRBJ2-3 gives the whole variable domain ETGVTQSPTHLIKTRGQQVTLRCSSQSGHNTVSWYQQALGQGPQFIFQYYREEENGRGNFPPRFSGLQFPNYSSELNVNALELDDSALYLCASSFWGTDTQYFGPGTRLTVL.

There are a few counts of this clone. The V and J genes are TRBV7-2 and TRBJ1-1, with D hard to call. The germline CDR1 and CDR2 sequences are SGHTA and FQGNSA. The CDR3 is made up of 14 amino acids. With 3 bases removed from V and 1 base from J, the gap between germline ends came to 9 bases. The CDR3 DNA is TGTGCCAGCAGCTTGCTAAACAAGAACACTGAAGCTTTCTTT. Its protein product is CASSLLNKNTEAFF.

This clone came up many times. The chain joins TRBV27 to TRBJ2-1; a possible D gene is TRBD2 (7 bases). The V end was cut by 6 bases, the J end by 9 bases, with 12 bases between. Germline CDR1 is MNHEY and CDR2 is SMNVEV (reference sequence). The CDR3 runs 12 residues. As DNA, the CDR3 is TGTGCCAGCAGCCGCGGGGGCCCTGAGCAGTTCTTC. This translates into CASSRGGPEQFF.

Points on this clone: The same CDR3 arises from other DNA sequences in this sample as well. V usage is TRBV9 and J usage is TRBJ1-5; possible D gene TRBD1, 5 bases. The CDR3 is 14 residues long. V lost 2 bases and J 2 bases, leaving 8 bases between the germline ends. In germline, CDR1 is SGDLS, CDR2 YYNGEE. Here the CDR3 DNA reads TGTGCCAGCAGCGTCGGAGGGGGCAATCAGCCCCAGCATTTT. Translation gives CASSVGGGNQPQHF.

CDR3 protein: CSAPGGETQYF. The CDR3 region has the DNA TGCAGTGCTCCTGGAGGGGAGACCCAGTACTTC. The rearrangement links TRBV20-1 to TRBJ2-5; tentatively, D is TRBD2 (6 bases). Trimming left V 5 bases short and J 5 bases short, with 9 bases between. The CDR3 has 11 amino acids. The germline CDR1 and CDR2 sequences are DFQATT and SNEGSKA (reference sequence).

This clone was counted between two and nine times. The genes are TRBV10-3 and TRBJ2-1, with TRBD2 identical over 14 bases. The germline V gene has CDR1 ENHRY and CDR2 SYGVKD. The CDR3 is made up of 15 amino acids. The J segment lost 12 bases and the V segment lost 2 bases, leaving 6 bases of the junction unmatched. The CDR3 coding sequence is TGTGCCATCAGTGAGAGACTAGCGGGAGGGCCATGGCAGTTCTTC. As protein: CAISERLAGGPWQFF.

The table lists this clone with a few counts. The V gene is TRBV27, the J gene TRBJ2-1; 9 nucleotides match TRBD2. The CDR3 covers 15 residues. Trimming cost V 0 bases and J 5 bases; bases outside gene matches: 2. CDR1 MNHEY and CDR2 SMNVEV come from the germline V gene (reference sequence). The CDR3 protein is CASSLSLAGNNEQFF. Here the CDR3 DNA reads TGTGCCAGCAGTTTATCTCTAGCGGGGAACAATGAGCAGTTCTTC.